Below, 4 T cell receptor beta chains from the same sample are listed, as sequenced in a study of T cell repertoires in cytomegalovirus infection. TCRdb reanalysed the reads using MiXCR and keeps one entry per CDR3 protein. The sample has roughly 250,000 distinct CDR3 sequences, approximately 22% seen once. Sample: CD8+ T cells from PBMCs. The source is a human donor in good health (CMV status not recorded). Some clones in this sample may be carry-over from other donors' samples.

The rearrangement joins TRBV20-1 to TRBJ2-5; D call uncertain. The CDR3 runs 13 residues. V lost 1 base and J lost 5, with 11 bases in between. The germline gives CDR1 DFQATT, CDR2 SNEGSKA (reference sequence). The CDR3 region has the DNA TGCAGTGCTAGAGGTGGCCCCCCGGAGACCCAGTACTTC. Amino acids: CSARGGPPETQYF.

The chain links TRBV19 to TRBJ1-1; D gene uncertain. The CDR3 runs to 15 residues. Trimming took 3 bases from V and 1 from J, leaving 12 bases between them. The germline V gene has CDR1 LNHDA and CDR2 SQIVND (reference sequence). CDR3 sequence reads: CASSITSSPNTEAFF. In DNA, the CDR3 is TGTGCCAGTAGTATCACTTCCAGTCCGAACACTGAAGCTTTCTTT. Full variable domain (rest looked up from reference TRBV19 and TRBJ1-1): DGGITQSPKYLFRKEGQNVTLSCEQNLNHDAMYWYRQDPGQGLRLIYYSQIVNDFQKGDIAEGYSVSREKKESFPLTVTSAQKNPTAFYLCASSITSSPNTEAFFGQGTRLTVV.

V usage is TRBV7-9 and J usage is TRBJ2-3; TRBD2 aligns across 10 bases. CDR1 is SEHNR, CDR2 FQNEAQ, per germline (reference sequence). Trimming cost V 2 bases and J 4 bases; bases outside gene matches: 6. This CDR3 is built from 16 residues. In DNA, the CDR3 is TGTGCCAGCAGCTTATCACTAGCGGGGATGGCAGATACGCAGTATTTT. It translates to CASSLSLAGMADTQYF.

This chain connects TRBV5-8 to TRBJ2-7; TRBD2 might be the D (5 bases). In germline, CDR1 is SGHTS, CDR2 YDEGEE. The germline V and J ends were trimmed by 2 bases and 6 bases, with 12 bases remaining between them. The CDR3 loop spans 13 amino acids. CDR3 region: CASSFGLESEQYF. CDR3 in DNA: TGTGCCAGCAGCTTCGGACTTGAGTCCGAGCAGTACTTC.